This TCR beta chain was identified in a study of Graves' ophthalmopathy and Graves' hyperthyroidism. Across the study: Cases classed as stable hyperthyroidism had no ophthalmopathy within 18 months of follow-up. Study outcomes and limitations: Among thyroid clonotypes expanded above 0.001 frequency, most also appeared in blood.

Patients newly diagnosed with hyperthyroidism, under 2 months' duration, were aged 18 to 65, the study reports. Other autoimmune diseases, uncontrolled infections, pregnancy and lactation each led to patient exclusion. For repertoire sequencing, the TCR beta CDR3 regions were amplified from RNA transcripts. RT-PCR with HTBI primers came first, then second-round multiplex PCR. TCRdb analysed the multiplex PCR reads with MiXCR anew, one entry per CDR3 protein. The table has some 1.1 million distinct CDR3 sequences, about 38% seen once. This CDR3 spans 15 amino acids. The V gene lost 10 bases and the J gene lost 5 bases, with 23 bases spanning the gap. This clonotype was seen more than once but under ten times. Antigen specificity is unknown.

The chain recombines TRBV12-3 or TRBV12-4 with TRBJ2-5; perhaps TRBD1 as D (7 bases). This TCR was recovered from an adult man with Graves' hyperthyroidism. Sequencing used peripheral blood or thyroid tissue (not recorded which). In DNA, the CDR3 is TGTGCCATCGCAACCGGAGGGGGCGTACTGGAGACCCAGTACTTC. It encodes CAIATGGGVLETQYF.